The 28 T cell receptor beta chains below were found in one sample sequenced in a study of blood T cell repertoires in COVID-19. TCRdb's copy holds only in-frame clones and misses some; the assay was immunoSEQ multiplex PCR. The table includes roughly 190,000 clones, roughly 84% detected once. The specimen was PBMCs or T cells enriched from blood (not recorded which). These receptors were taken from a woman aged 25 to 39 who had recovered from COVID-19.

The V and J genes are TRBV7-6 and TRBJ2-1, with D possibly TRBD2 on 7 matching bases. Germline V gene sequence: CDR1 SGHVS, CDR2 FNYEAQ. The CDR3 is 18 amino acids. Trimming left V 1 base short and J 0 bases short, with 16 bases between. CDR3 coding DNA: TGTGCCAGCAGCTTAGAGGGGGGGCATTTCGGCTCCTACAATGAGCAGTTCTTC. It translates to CASSLEGGHFGSYNEQFF. The entire variable domain, with the rest obtained from reference TRBV7-6 and TRBJ2-1, is as follows: GAGVSQSPRYKVTKRGQDVALRCDPISGHVSLYWYRQALGQGPEFLTYFNYEAQQDKSGLPNDRFSAERPEGSISTLTIQRTEQRDSAMYRCASSLEGGHFGSYNEQFFGPGTRLTVL.

This chain links TRBV9 with TRBJ2-7, with TRBD1 identical over 12 bases. The CDR3 contains 14 residues. Unmatched junction bases numbered 4, after V lost 3 bases and J lost 6 bases. Germline V gene data show CDR1 as SGDLS and CDR2 as YYNGEE. CDR3 sequence: CASSAGQGAAEQYF. The CDR3, as DNA: TGTGCCAGCAGCGCGGGACAGGGGGCAGCCGAGCAGTACTTC. Using reference TRBV9 and TRBJ2-7 for the parts outside the CDR3, the full variable domain is DSGVTQTPKHLITATGQRVTLRCSPRSGDLSVYWYQQSLDQGLQFLIQYYNGEERAKGNILERFSAQQFPDLHSELNLSSLELGDSALYFCASSAGQGAAEQYFGPGTRLTVT.

The rearrangement joins TRBV15 to TRBJ2-4, with D possibly being TRBD1 (6 bases). The germline V and J ends were trimmed by 8 bases and 1 base, with 15 bases remaining between them. Germline-derived CDR1 and CDR2 are LNHNV and YYDKDF (reference sequence). CDR3 length equals 15 residues. CDR3 protein: CATGPTGTAKNIQYF. Here the CDR3 DNA reads TGTGCCACCGGTCCAACAGGGACGGCCAAAAACATTCAGTACTTC. Using reference TRBV15 and TRBJ2-4 for the parts outside the CDR3, the full variable domain is DAMVIQNPRYQVTQFGKPVTLSCSQTLNHNVMYWYQQKSSQAPKLLFHYYDKDFNNEADTPDNFQSRRPNTSFCFLDIRSPGLGDTAMYLCATGPTGTAKNIQYFGAGTRLSVL.

The chain recombines TRBV18 with TRBJ1-2; 7 bases fit TRBD1. J lost 0 bases, V lost 6 bases, and 10 bases had no gene match. Per germline, CDR1 KGHSH and CDR2 LQKENI. There are 16 residues in the CDR3. CDR3 sequence: CASSPLGQIANYGYTF. In DNA, the CDR3 is TGTGCCAGCTCGCCCTTGGGACAGATAGCTAACTATGGCTACACCTTC.

This chain uses TRBV2 with TRBJ2-3; D possibly corresponds to TRBD2 (7 bases). The V gene lost 8 bases and the J gene lost 2 bases, with 14 bases spanning the gap. Germline-derived CDR1 and CDR2 are SNHLY and FYNNEI. There are 14 residues in the CDR3. The DNA for the CDR3 is TGTGCCAGCTGGGGGGGGCATAACACAGATACGCAGTATTTT. The encoded protein is CASWGGHNTDTQYF.

The J gene is TRBJ1-1, the V gene TRBV11-3, with D maybe TRBD1 (5 bases). Germline values: CDR1 SGHNT, CDR2 YENEEA. The germline V and J ends were trimmed by 4 bases and 7 bases, with 13 bases remaining between them. CDR3 length: 13 residues. CDR3 amino acids: CASSSRSGGEAFF. The DNA for the CDR3 is TGTGCCAGCAGCTCGCGATCGGGGGGTGAAGCTTTCTTT.

V usage is TRBV5-1 and J usage is TRBJ1-1; D is possibly TRBD1 (5 bases). The CDR3 totals 13 residues. In germline, CDR1 is SGHRS, CDR2 YFSETQ. V was clipped by 4 bases and J by 3 bases, with 10 bases between them. CDR3 in DNA: TGCGCCAGCAGCCGGGCAGGGTACACTGAAGCTTTCTTT. It codes for CASSRAGYTEAFF.

The chain uses TRBV19 and TRBJ2-1, with D maybe TRBD2 (5 bases). Trimming left V 7 bases short and J 9 bases short, with 22 bases between. This CDR3 has 15 residues. Germline values: CDR1 LNHDA, CDR2 SQIVND (reference sequence). CDR3 in DNA: TGTGCCAGTACCGACTGGGCTAGCAAGTACGGTGAGCAGTTCTTC. It is translated as CASTDWASKYGEQFF.

The J gene is TRBJ2-7, the V gene TRBV13, with D maybe TRBD1 (5 bases). V was shortened by 3 bases and J by 3 bases, with 15 bases between the two germline ends. The CDR3 is 15 amino acids. Germline values: CDR1 PRHDT, CDR2 FYEKMQ (reference sequence). The DNA for the CDR3 is TGTGCCAGCAGCTTGAGCTGGCAGGGTGACTACGAGCAGTACTTC. It translates to CASSLSWQGDYEQYF.

This chain's CDR3 is CASSWDRGFGNQPQHF. CDR3 sequence (DNA): TGTGCCAGCAGTTGGGACAGGGGTTTTGGCAATCAGCCCCAGCATTTT. The V call is TRBV28, the J call TRBJ1-5; 10 bases agree with TRBD1. The CDR3 contains 16 residues. CDR1 is MDHEN and CDR2 is SYDVKM in the germline V gene. V lost 4 bases to trimming and J lost 2 bases; unmatched junction nucleotides: 5.

This clone came up many times. V gene TRBV30 combines with J gene TRBJ1-2; possible D gene TRBD1, 6 bases. V dropped 2 bases and J dropped 7 bases, with 11 bases sitting between them. Per the germline V gene, CDR1 is GTSNPN and CDR2 is SVGIG (reference sequence). The CDR3 is 12 amino acids. CDR3 protein: CAWSLRGIGYTF. The CDR3, as DNA: TGTGCCTGGAGTCTCAGGGGCATTGGCTACACCTTC.

The rearrangement links TRBV19 to TRBJ1-4, with 9 bases identical to TRBD1. Unmatched junction bases numbered 4, after V lost 6 bases and J lost 5 bases. CDR1 and CDR2 (germline): LNHDA, SQIVND (reference sequence). The CDR3 has 14 amino acids. The CDR3 sequence: CASSQGTGNEKLFF. The DNA of the CDR3 is TGTGCCAGTAGCCAAGGGACAGGGAATGAAAAACTGTTTTTT.

This clone occurred once. The V call is TRBV10-3, the J call TRBJ1-5; tentative D call: TRBD1 (5 bases). The germline V and J ends were trimmed by 7 bases and 4 bases, with 17 bases remaining between them. CDR1 ENHRY and CDR2 SYGVKD come from the germline V gene. There are 15 residues in the CDR3. CDR3: CAIKDSPTANQPQHF. CDR3 bases: TGTGCCATCAAGGATTCCCCGACAGCTAATCAGCCCCAGCATTTT.

This sequence joins TRBV3-1 (or the pseudogene TRBV3-2) and TRBJ1-3; possible D gene TRBD1, 6 bases. CDR1 LGHDT and CDR2 YNNKEL come from the germline V gene (reference sequence). This CDR3 contains 17 residues. The V end lost 5 bases, the J end lost 1 base, and 18 bases lay between the germline ends. The chain's CDR3 is CASSFTQGIGSGNTIYF. The CDR3 DNA follows: TGTGCCAGCAGCTTTACTCAGGGGATCGGGTCTGGAAACACCATATATTTT.

The chain couples TRBV5-4 to TRBJ1-3, with D maybe TRBD1 (6 bases). The CDR3 covers 15 residues. V lost 4 bases, J lost 2 bases, and 13 bases lay in between. The germline V gene encodes CDR1 SGHNT and CDR2 YYREEE (reference sequence). The DNA of the CDR3 is TGTGCCAGCAGCGCCGCGGACAGACCTGGAAACACCATATATTTT. Translation gives CASSAADRPGNTIYF.

This chain joins TRBV30 and TRBJ2-2, with D tentatively TRBD1 (6 bases). From germline, CDR1 is GTSNPN and CDR2 SVGIG (reference sequence). CDR3 length equals 12 residues. V dropped 5 bases and J dropped 7 bases, with 11 bases sitting between them. The CDR3 nucleotides are TGTGCCTGGGGTCAGGGGTACGGGGAGCTGTTTTTT. It codes for CAWGQGYGELFF.

V and J are TRBV4-2 and TRBJ1-4; D perhaps matches TRBD1 (6 bases). The length of the CDR3 is 18 residues. The germline V gene has CDR1 LGHNA and CDR2 YNFKEQ. V lost 0 bases to trimming and J lost 4 bases, with 18 bases between them. The CDR3 coding sequence is TGTGCCAGCAGCCAAGAGCCTATAACAGGGATCTTTAATGAAAAACTGTTTTTT. Translating gives CASSQEPITGIFNEKLFF.

This chain links TRBV5-1 with TRBJ2-7; D is unclear. The CDR3 loop spans 13 amino acids. CDR1 and CDR2 (germline): SGHRS, YFSETQ. Trimming removed 2 bases at V and 3 bases at J, with 9 bases between. CDR3 loop: CASSFASGYEQYV. In DNA form, the CDR3 reads TGCGCCAGCAGCTTTGCGTCTGGCTACGAGCAGTACGTC.

This sequence joins TRBV7-9 and TRBJ1-6, with TRBD1 matching 9 bases. This CDR3 spans 14 amino acids. In germline, CDR1 is SEHNR, CDR2 FQNEAQ (reference sequence). Trimming removed 5 bases from V and 11 bases from J; junction bases left unmatched: 7. CDR3 sequence: CASSVGQGQAPLHF. CDR3 in DNA: TGTGCCAGCAGCGTGGGACAGGGACAAGCACCCCTCCACTTT.

With regard to this clone: The sample holds other DNA sequences that translate to the same CDR3. This chain joins TRBV19 and TRBJ2-2, with TRBD1 as a possible D gene (6 bases). The germline V gene encodes CDR1 LNHDA and CDR2 SQIVND (reference sequence). V was clipped by 0 bases and J by 8 bases, with 13 bases between them. The CDR3 runs 15 residues. CDR3 in DNA: TGTGCCAGTAGTATAGATTTGTGGGGGCGTGGGGAGCTGTTTTTT. This translates into CASSIDLWGRGELFF.

This chain uses TRBV28 with TRBJ2-4, with a possible D match to TRBD2 (5 bases). Germline CDR1 reads MDHEN; CDR2 reads SYDVKM. The CDR3 sequence is 15 residues long. The germline V and J ends were trimmed by 4 bases and 7 bases, with 17 bases remaining between them. CDR3: CASSSGDQFINIQYF. CDR3 in DNA: TGTGCCAGCAGTTCCGGGGATCAGTTTATCAACATTCAGTACTTC.

CDR3 nucleotides: TGTGCCAGCAGCTTGTTTAGCGGGGGCACAGATACGCAGTATTTT. Encoded protein: CASSLFSGGTDTQYF. The rearrangement links TRBV5-5 to TRBJ2-3; 8 positions agree with TRBD2. The length of the CDR3 is 15 residues. Trimming cost V 1 base and J 1 base; bases outside gene matches: 2. The V gene's germline CDR1 is SGHKS and CDR2 YYEKEE (reference sequence). Combining the CDR3 with reference TRBV5-5 and TRBJ2-3 gives the whole variable domain DAGVTQSPTHLIKTRGQQVTLRCSPISGHKSVSWYQQVLGQGPQFIFQYYEKEERGRGNFPDRFSARQFPNYSSELNVNALLLGDSALYLCASSLFSGGTDTQYFGPGTRLTVL.

The rearrangement links TRBV28 to TRBJ2-3, with 10 bases aligning to TRBD2. V lost 8 bases to trimming and J lost 8 bases; unmatched junction nucleotides: 16. CDR3 length: 16 residues. Germline V gives CDR1 MDHEN, CDR2 SYDVKM. CDR3 sequence: CASQSPNSGRLGTQYF. The CDR3 region has the DNA TGTGCCAGCCAATCACCCAATAGCGGGAGGTTGGGTACGCAGTATTTT.

This clone turned up a few times. The rearrangement uses TRBV9 and TRBJ2-1; 11 bases are a match to TRBD2. This CDR3 is built from 16 residues. Trimming took 5 bases from V and 4 from J; bases not matched to a gene: 8. The germline V gene encodes CDR1 SGDLS and CDR2 YYNGEE. The CDR3 bases are TGTGCCAGCAGTGCCCCCGGGACTAGCGGTTACAATGAGCAGTTCTTC. It encodes CASSAPGTSGYNEQFF.

CDR3: CASSFRRGGYNEQFF. DNA for the CDR3: TGTGCCAGCAGTTTTCGGCGGGGGGGTTACAATGAGCAGTTCTTC. The J gene is TRBJ2-1, the V gene TRBV27; 9 nucleotides line up with TRBD2. Germline V gives CDR1 MNHEY, CDR2 SMNVEV (reference sequence). The length of the CDR3 is 15 residues. V dropped 3 bases and J dropped 4; count of bases not matched to a gene: 4.

The chain recombines TRBV27 with TRBJ2-2; D may be TRBD2 (6 bases). Germline V gene sequence: CDR1 MNHEY, CDR2 SMNVEV (reference sequence). This CDR3 has 15 amino acids. V was shortened by 3 bases and J by 4 bases, with 12 bases between the two germline ends. The CDR3 coding sequence is TGTGCCAGCAGTTTGAGCGGGTACATCACCGGGGAGCTGTTTTTT. It codes for CASSLSGYITGELFF.

The V gene is TRBV4-2, the J gene TRBJ1-5, with 7 bases matching TRBD1. Trimming cost V 4 bases and J 4 bases; bases outside gene matches: 7. The CDR3 consists of 15 residues. CDR1 is LGHNA, CDR2 YNFKEQ, per germline. In DNA form, the CDR3 reads TGTGCCAGCAGCCGAGAGGGGGCTCGAAATCAGCCCCAGCATTTT. This encodes CASSREGARNQPQHF.

This chain uses TRBV2 with TRBJ1-2; perhaps TRBD1 as D (5 bases). V lost 11 bases, J lost 6 bases, and 19 bases lay in between. Germline CDR1 is SNHLY and CDR2 is FYNNEI. The CDR3 runs to 13 residues. The CDR3 coding sequence is TGTGCCTGTGAACCCGGGGGGTTGGATGGCTACACCTTC. Translation: CACEPGGLDGYTF.